These 17 T cell receptor beta chains share one sample of origin, sequenced in a study of blood T cell repertoires in COVID-19. Profiling relied on immunoSEQ multiplex PCR, and the TCRdb table lists in-frame clones only, not all of them. The sample lists fewer than 110,000 clones, about 91% occurring once. The sequenced sample was peripheral blood. Receptor source: a man aged 45-65 years with acute or convalescent COVID-19.

V gene TRBV21-1 combines with J gene TRBJ1-6; the tabulated D call, TRBD1, remains unverified against the DNA. TRBV21-1 is a listed pseudogene. The CDR3 consists of 17 residues. CDR3 sequence reads: CASSKVYLDRLNSPLHF. For the CDR3, the DNA is TGTGCCAGCAGCAAAGTTTACCTGGACAGGCTAAATTCACCCCTCCACTTT.

This clone was detected only once. The chain joins TRBV4-3 to TRBJ2-1; 13 nucleotides match TRBD2. V gave up 0 bases and J gave up 6 bases; unmatched junction bases: 8. This CDR3 is 18 amino acids long. Germline values: CDR1 LGHNA, CDR2 YSLEER. CDR3 sequence reads: CASSQDTSGGARVNEQFF. The CDR3 bases are TGCGCCAGCAGCCAAGACACTAGCGGGGGGGCGAGGGTCAATGAGCAGTTCTTC.

The chain has TRBV28 and TRBJ2-4; no clear D. This CDR3 spans 12 amino acids. The ends were cut back, 10 bases at V and 6 bases at J, with 13 bases in the middle. Germline CDR1 reads MDHEN; CDR2 reads SYDVKM. The CDR3 nucleotides are TGTGCCACAGGAACTCCTATAAACATTCAGTACTTC. The encoded protein is CATGTPINIQYF.

This clone was observed a single time. The chain uses TRBV2 and TRBJ2-2, with a tentative D call TRBD2 (7 bases). The length of the CDR3 is 14 residues. Trimming stripped 8 bases from V and 7 bases from J, with 17 bases between. Germline lookup yields CDR1 SNHLY and CDR2 FYNNEI. The chain's CDR3 is CASRYGGLGGELFF. The DNA of the CDR3 is TGTGCCAGCCGTTACGGGGGGCTTGGCGGGGAGCTGTTTTTT.

This chain uses TRBV7-9 with TRBJ2-3; D gene uncertain. The CDR3 extends over 14 amino acids. With 1 base removed from V and 7 bases from J, the gap between germline ends came to 12 bases. Germline-derived CDR1 and CDR2 are SEHNR and FQNEAQ (reference sequence). CDR3 loop: CASSLDAAPNTQYF. In nucleotides, the CDR3 is TGTGCCAGCAGCTTAGACGCGGCGCCAAATACGCAGTATTTT.

The chain uses TRBV4-2 and TRBJ2-7; no clear D gene. The germline V gene encodes CDR1 LGHNA and CDR2 YNFKEQ. Deletions cut 0 bases from V and 4 bases from J, with 4 bases between. The CDR3 has 12 amino acids. Here the CDR3 reads CASSQDYYEQYF. The DNA of the CDR3 is TGTGCCAGCAGCCAAGATTATTACGAGCAGTACTTC.

This rearrangement joins TRBV5-1 to TRBJ1-1; possible D gene TRBD1, 5 bases. The ends were cut back, 0 bases at V and 3 bases at J, with 18 bases in the middle. From germline, CDR1 is SGHRS and CDR2 YFSETQ. The CDR3 runs 17 residues. The CDR3 nucleotides read TGCGCCAGCAGCTTGGCATTTCGTGTGGGGCTGGACACTGAAGCTTTCTTT. Its protein is CASSLAFRVGLDTEAFF.

About this clone: This sample includes further DNA sequences coding for the same CDR3. The chain recombines TRBV6-2 or TRBV6-3 with TRBJ1-1, with TRBD1 as a possible D gene (5 bases). The germline gives CDR1 MNHEY, CDR2 SVGEGT. The CDR3 runs 15 residues. Trimming took 5 bases from V and 1 from J, leaving 14 bases between them. The CDR3 protein is CASSHRGSGNTEAFF. The CDR3 DNA sequence: TGTGCCAGCAGTCACCGGGGGTCGGGGAACACTGAAGCTTTCTTT.

V and J are TRBV7-2 and TRBJ2-5, with D hard to call. The V gene's germline CDR1 is SGHTA and CDR2 FQGNSA. V lost 1 base and J 1 base, leaving 7 bases between the germline ends. The CDR3 runs 14 residues. The CDR3 DNA sequence: TGTGCCAGCAGCTTAGTTCCCGTCCAAGAGACCCAGTACTTC. This sequence encodes CASSLVPVQETQYF.

The chain employs TRBV9 and TRBJ2-2; 8 bases map to TRBD1. The CDR3 has 16 residues. Germline CDR1 reads SGDLS; CDR2 reads YYNGEE. Trimming removed 3 bases from V and 3 bases from J; junction bases left unmatched: 7. CDR3 in amino acids: CASSDAGGIDTGELFF. The CDR3 coding sequence is TGTGCCAGCAGCGACGCAGGGGGCATCGACACCGGGGAGCTGTTTTTT.

The chain has TRBV5-4 and TRBJ2-5; weak D call: TRBD1 (6 bases). Germline V lookup: CDR1 SGHNT, CDR2 YYREEE (reference sequence). V lost 2 bases and J lost 2, with 10 bases in between. The CDR3 length is 14 residues. The CDR3 DNA reads as TGTGCCAGCAGCTTACAGGACAGACAAGAGACCCAGTACTTC. It is translated as CASSLQDRQETQYF.

The V and J genes are TRBV15 and TRBJ1-1; 7 nucleotides match TRBD1. Per the germline V gene, CDR1 is LNHNV and CDR2 is YYDKDF (reference sequence). The junction had 4 bases not matched to a gene; V was cut back by 3 bases and J by 3 bases. The CDR3 length is 14 residues. The CDR3 spells CATSRWGTDTEAFF. The DNA of the CDR3 is TGTGCCACCAGCAGGTGGGGGACAGACACTGAAGCTTTCTTT.

The chain couples TRBV7-9 to TRBJ2-3; possibly TRBD2 for D (7 bases). The CDR3 totals 16 residues. Trimming removed 3 bases from V and 5 bases from J, with 18 bases in between. Germline assignment: CDR1 SEHNR and CDR2 FQNEAQ (reference sequence). The CDR3 sequence is CASSLARGAMGDTQYF. The CDR3 DNA sequence: TGTGCCAGCAGCTTGGCCCGGGGGGCTATGGGAGATACGCAGTATTTT.

This clone was seen just once. J is TRBJ1-6 and V is TRBV27; D may be TRBD1 (6 bases). This CDR3 has 16 amino acids. V was pared by 0 bases and J by 3 bases, with 9 bases between. Looked up from germline, CDR1 is MNHEY and CDR2 is SMNVEV (reference sequence). CDR3 in amino acids: CASSLSSGHYNSPLHF. For the CDR3, the DNA is TGTGCCAGCAGTTTATCCTCGGGACACTATAATTCACCCCTCCACTTT.

To note about this clone: Relative to the germline gene, one junction end is altered; a read error may explain this. The chain uses TRBV15 and TRBJ2-1, with D possibly being TRBD2 (6 bases). Germline assignment: CDR1 LNHNV and CDR2 YYDKDF (reference sequence). This CDR3 spans 17 amino acids. The CDR3 protein is CATSRDSATRRSNEQFF. The DNA of the CDR3 is TGTGCCACCAGCCGAGATTCGGCGACTAGACGTTCGAATGAGCAGTTCTTC.

V gene TRBV5-5 combines with J gene TRBJ2-1; tentatively, D is TRBD2 (6 bases). The CDR3 contains 13 residues. Trimming shortened V by 4 bases and J by 8 bases, and 13 bases separated the two germline ends. In germline, CDR1 is SGHKS, CDR2 YYEKEE (reference sequence). The CDR3 sequence is CASSRDLFDEQFF. The CDR3 DNA sequence: TGTGCCAGCAGCCGGGACTTATTCGATGAGCAGTTCTTC.

The chain employs TRBV10-1 and TRBJ2-1; 8 positions agree with TRBD2. V was clipped by 3 bases and J by 5 bases; unmatched bases: 3. CDR1 WNHNN and CDR2 SYGVQD come from the germline V gene (reference sequence). This CDR3 is 14 amino acids long. The CDR3 is CASSDSGGDNEQFF. The CDR3 DNA reads TGCGCCAGCAGTGACAGCGGGGGTGACAATGAGCAGTTCTTC.